This T cell receptor (beta chain) was identified during a study of blood T cell repertoires in COVID-19. Whole-study context: From the United States, Italy and Spain came samples of acute and convalescent COVID-19. T cells, B-cell-depleted T cells, or PBMCs provided the cDNA or gDNA that served as material.

The CDR3 totals 13 residues. Germline loops: CDR1 SGHAT, CDR2 FQNNGV. V lost 9 bases to trimming and J lost 1 base, with 12 bases between them. How the authors handled the data: Reference gene primer amplification in the assay estimated nucleated cell counts. Sequencing used immunoSEQ multiplex PCR; TCRdb keeps in-frame clones, though not all of them. That table gives V, J and clone size, and the DNA gave D and trimming. The table records about 64,000 clones, roughly four fifths of them present only once. The chain uses TRBV11-2 and TRBJ2-5; unclear D gene. The receptor's source is a human donor in a cohort sampled during active COVID-19. Sequencing input: peripheral blood. The DNA of the CDR3 is TGTGCCAGGCCTGGAGTGGTCCAAGAGACCCAGTACTTC. Protein product: CARPGVVQETQYF. Variable domain in full (rest from reference TRBV11-2 and TRBJ2-5): EAGVAQSPRYKIIEKRQSVAFWCNPISGHATLYWYQQILGQGPKLLIQFQNNGVVDDSQLPKDRFSAERLKGVDSTLKIQPAKLEDSAVYLCARPGVVQETQYFGPGTRLLVL.